This TCR beta chain was recorded in a study of graft-versus-host responses after intestinal transplantation. Note on this clone: Antigen specificity is unknown.

Measured with immunoSEQ multiplex PCR; TCRdb has only the in-frame clones, and not every one. The table records roughly 110,000 clones, 80% to 90% of them present only once. CDR1 and CDR2 (germline): MNHNS, SASEGT. Trimming at V came to 8 bases and at J to 3 bases, leaving 6 bases not matched to a gene. The CDR3 runs 13 residues. This chain connects TRBV6-1 to TRBJ1-1; 7 bases match TRBD1. The sequencing here drew on unstimulated CD4+ T cells sorted from spleen or lymph node cells, taken before transplant. The receptor comes from a human donor who was the organ donor for an intestinal transplant. CDR3 sequence: CASVLTGHTEAFF. CDR3 sequence (DNA): TGTGCCAGCGTCCTGACAGGGCACACTGAAGCTTTCTTT.